This TCR beta chain comes out of a study of cytomegalovirus exposure and HLA in healthy donors. The overall study: In terms of ancestry, the Caucasian-associated cluster contained about 81% of the approximately 400 genotyped donors.

Primers included in the PCR were 60 Vbeta and 13 Jbeta primers. Some clones are missing from TCRdb's copy, which holds only in-frame ones; the method was immunoSEQ multiplex PCR. The table has under 70,000 clones, 86% seen once. This CDR3 has 16 amino acids. The trim removed 6 bases at V and 4 bases at J, leaving 18 bases unmatched. The germline V gene encodes CDR1 SQVTM and CDR2 ANQGSEA. The V call is TRBV29-1, the J call TRBJ2-7; TRBD1 aligns across 7 bases. This sequence originates from a woman aged 25 to 39 in good health and CMV-seronegative. What was sequenced was PBMCs. CDR3 residues: CSVPWAPTGKVYEQYF. The CDR3 bases are TGCAGCGTCCCGTGGGCCCCGACAGGGAAAGTGTACGAGCAGTACTTC.